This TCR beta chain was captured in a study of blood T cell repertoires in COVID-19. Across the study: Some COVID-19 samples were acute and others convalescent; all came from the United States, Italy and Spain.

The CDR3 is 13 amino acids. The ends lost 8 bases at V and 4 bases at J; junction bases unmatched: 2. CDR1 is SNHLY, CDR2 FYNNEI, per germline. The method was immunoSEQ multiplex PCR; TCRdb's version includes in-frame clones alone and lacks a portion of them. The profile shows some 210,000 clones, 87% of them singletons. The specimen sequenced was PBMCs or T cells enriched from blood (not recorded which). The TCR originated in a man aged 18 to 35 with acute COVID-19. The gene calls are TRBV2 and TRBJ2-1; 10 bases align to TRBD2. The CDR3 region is CASGLAAYNEQFF. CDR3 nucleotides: TGTGCCAGCGGACTAGCGGCGTACAATGAGCAGTTCTTC.